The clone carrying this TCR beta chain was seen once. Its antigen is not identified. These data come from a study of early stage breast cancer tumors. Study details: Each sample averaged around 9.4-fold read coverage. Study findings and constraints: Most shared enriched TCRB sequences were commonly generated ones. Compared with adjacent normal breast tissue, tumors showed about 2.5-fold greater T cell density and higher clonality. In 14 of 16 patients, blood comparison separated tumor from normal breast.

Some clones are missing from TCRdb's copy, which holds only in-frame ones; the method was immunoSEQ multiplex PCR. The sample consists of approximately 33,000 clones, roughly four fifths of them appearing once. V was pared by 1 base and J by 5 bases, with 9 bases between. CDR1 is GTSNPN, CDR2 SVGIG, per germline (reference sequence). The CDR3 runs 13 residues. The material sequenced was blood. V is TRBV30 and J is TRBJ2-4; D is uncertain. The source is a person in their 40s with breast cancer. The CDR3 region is CAWSAGFQNIQYF. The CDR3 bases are TGTGCCTGGAGTGCCGGGTTCCAAAACATTCAGTACTTC. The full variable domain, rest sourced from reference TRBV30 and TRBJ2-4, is SQTIHQWPATLVQPVGSPLSLECTVEGTSNPNLYWYRQAAGRGLQLLFYSVGIGQISSEVPQNLSASRPQDRQFILSSKKLLLSDSGFYLCAWSAGFQNIQYFGAGTRLSVL.